This entry describes one T cell receptor beta chain. Trimming at V came to 5 bases and at J to 1 base, leaving 6 bases not matched to a gene. This CDR3 has 17 residues. Germline-derived CDR1 and CDR2 are LNHDA and SQIVND (reference sequence). The sample comes from a study of blood T cell repertoires in COVID-19. Produced via immunoSEQ multiplex PCR; TCRdb's table is partial and in-frame only. Counted here are about 280,000 clones, approximately 85% occurring once; the ten biggest clones make up 10% to 15%. The TCR was taken from a human donor in a cohort sampled during active COVID-19. The rearrangement joins TRBV19 to TRBJ2-1; 12 bases are shared with TRBD2. Sequencing was done on a sample of peripheral blood. The CDR3: CASSLWTSGISYNEQFF. DNA for the CDR3: TGTGCCAGTAGTCTATGGACTAGCGGGATTTCCTACAATGAGCAGTTCTTC.